A selection of T cell receptor beta chains follows, all from one sample in a study of T cells in Graves' hyperthyroidism and ophthalmopathy. MiXCR, applied by TCRdb to the multiplex PCR reads, yields one record per CDR3 protein. The sample carries about 350,000 distinct CDR3 sequences, approximately 18% recorded once. The sample was blood. The receptors stem from a woman aged 35 to 49 with Graves' ophthalmopathy. Each CDR3 is given with its conserved first and last residue. D genes are given only for firm matches. For some rows the clone size is stated as once, few or many, or as a class when expanded; others skip it.

CDR3 DNA,CDR3 protein,J gene,CDR3 length,D gene,clone size,V gene
TGTGCCAGCAGTTTACGGCACGGCGACATTCAGTACTTC,CASSLRHGDIQYF,TRBJ2-4,13,NA,many,TRBV12-3/TRBV12-4
TGTGCCAGCAGTGAAGCCGTCATCACACAGTACCGCAACACTGAAGCTTTCTTT,CASSEAVITQYRNTEAFF,TRBJ1-1,18,NA,many,TRBV6-1
TGTGCCAGCGGCAGGATCTCCTACGAGCAGTACTTC,CASGRISYEQYF,TRBJ2-7,12,NA,many,TRBV7-8
TGTGCCAGCCGGACCTCGGTGGCGGATAGCAATCAGCCCCAGCATTTT,CASRTSVADSNQPQHF,TRBJ1-5,16,NA,NA,TRBV27
TGTGCCAGCAGTCCCAAACTAGCGGGGGGGGAGACCCAGTACTTC,CASSPKLAGGETQYF,TRBJ2-5,15,TRBD2,few,TRBV28
TGTGCCAGCACTCCGAACTGGCAGCCCGATCAGCCCCAGCATTTT,CASTPNWQPDQPQHF,TRBJ1-5,15,NA,many,TRBV28
TGCGCCAGCAGCGGTCAACAGGGGGCGAACACTGAAGCTTTCTTT,CASSGQQGANTEAFF,TRBJ1-1,15,TRBD1,many,TRBV5-1
TGTGCCAGCAGGGCAGGGTACGTCGAGACCCAGTACTTC,CASRAGYVETQYF,TRBJ2-5,13,NA,many,TRBV28
TGTGCCAGCAGCTTAGGGACTAGCAATGAGCAGTTCTTC,CASSLGTSNEQFF,TRBJ2-1,13,TRBD2,few,TRBV7-9
TGTGCCAGCAGCGTGGGGTCCGGGACTACCCAAGAGACCCAGTACTTC,CASSVGSGTTQETQYF,TRBJ2-5,16,TRBD2,many,TRBV9
TGTGCCTGGAGTGAGGGCGCAGGAGAGCCCCAGCATTTT,CAWSEGAGEPQHF,TRBJ1-5,13,NA,many,TRBV30
TGTGCCAGCAGACCAGCGGGATTGGCCTACGAGCAGTACTTC,CASRPAGLAYEQYF,TRBJ2-7,14,TRBD2,few,TRBV6-1
TGTGCCAGCACTAGCGATTACGAGCAGTACTTC,CASTSDYEQYF,TRBJ2-7,11,NA,NA,TRBV6-1
TGTGCCAGCAGCGCACAGGGTTTGGGTATTTATGGCTACACCTTC,CASSAQGLGIYGYTF,TRBJ1-2,15,NA,few,TRBV3-1
TGTGCCAGCAGCCAGGACTCGACCGGAACCGGAGGAAACACCATATATTTT,CASSQDSTGTGGNTIYF,TRBJ1-3,17,NA,many,TRBV4-2
TGCAATGCCCGGGGCAGCACGAACACTGAAGCTTTCTTT,CNARGSTNTEAFF,TRBJ1-1,13,NA,many,TRBV20-1
TGTGCCAGTACCTCTCCGACCTCTGGGGCCAACGTCCTGACTTTC,CASTSPTSGANVLTF,TRBJ2-6,15,NA,NA,TRBV7-3
TGTGCCAGCAGTTACGGATCGAAGGCCAAAAACATTCAGTACTTC,CASSYGSKAKNIQYF,TRBJ2-4,15,NA,many,TRBV6-5
TGCGCCAGCAGTGGGCCGGGCGAGACCCAGTACTTC,CASSGPGETQYF,TRBJ2-5,12,NA,NA,TRBV10-1
TGCAGTGCTGACCCGGGACCTTCCTCCTACGAGCAGTACTTC,CSADPGPSSYEQYF,TRBJ2-7,14,NA,few,TRBV20-1
TGTGCCATCAGTGAGCCCGACAGAGAAGAGACCCAGTACTTC,CAISEPDREETQYF,TRBJ2-5,14,NA,many,TRBV10-3
TGTGCCAGCAGTCGGGACAGACAAGAGACCCAGTACTTC,CASSRDRQETQYF,TRBJ2-5,13,TRBD1,many,TRBV28
TGTGCCAGCAGCCGCGCCCCCGGGAGCAACACCGGGGAGCTGTTTTTT,CASSRAPGSNTGELFF,TRBJ2-2,16,NA,many,TRBV3-1
TGTGCCAGCACTTCTTTGACCACAGGGAACACTGAAGCTTTCTTT,CASTSLTTGNTEAFF,TRBJ1-1,15,NA,many,TRBV6-2/TRBV6-3
TGTGCCAGCAGTTTTGTAAACTATGGCTACACCTTC,CASSFVNYGYTF,TRBJ1-2,12,NA,NA,TRBV12-3/TRBV12-4
TGCAGCGCTGTGGGAAGGGGTATCCTGACTTTC,CSAVGRGILTF,TRBJ2-6,11,NA,many,TRBV29-1
TGTGCTAGTGGTTTGGGCACTGAAGCTTTCTTT,CASGLGTEAFF,TRBJ1-1,11,NA,many,TRBV12-5
TGTGCCAGCAACGAGCAGGTTACGAACACTGAAGCTTTCTTT,CASNEQVTNTEAFF,TRBJ1-1,14,NA,many,TRBV6-1